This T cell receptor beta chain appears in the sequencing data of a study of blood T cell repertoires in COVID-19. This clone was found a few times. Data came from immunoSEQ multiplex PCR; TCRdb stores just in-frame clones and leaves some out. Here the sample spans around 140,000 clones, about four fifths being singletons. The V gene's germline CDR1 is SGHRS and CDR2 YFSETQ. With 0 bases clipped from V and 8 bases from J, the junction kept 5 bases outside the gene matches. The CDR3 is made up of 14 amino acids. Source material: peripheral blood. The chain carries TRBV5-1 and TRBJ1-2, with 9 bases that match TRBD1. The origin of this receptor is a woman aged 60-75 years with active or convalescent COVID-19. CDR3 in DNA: TGCGCCAGCAGCTTGGCCGGGACAGGGTACGGCTACACCTTC. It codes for CASSLAGTGYGYTF.